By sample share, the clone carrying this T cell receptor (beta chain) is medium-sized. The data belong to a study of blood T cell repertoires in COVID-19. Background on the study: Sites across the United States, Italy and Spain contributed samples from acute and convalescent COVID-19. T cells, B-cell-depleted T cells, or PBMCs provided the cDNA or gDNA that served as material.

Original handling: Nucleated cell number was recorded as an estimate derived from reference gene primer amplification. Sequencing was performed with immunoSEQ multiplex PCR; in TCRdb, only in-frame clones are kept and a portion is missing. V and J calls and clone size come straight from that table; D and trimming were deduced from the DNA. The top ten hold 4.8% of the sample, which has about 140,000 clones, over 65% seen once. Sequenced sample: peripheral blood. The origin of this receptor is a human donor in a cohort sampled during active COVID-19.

The CDR3 sequence: CASSHGLAGGRSEQFF. The CDR3, as DNA: TGCGCCAGCAGCCATGGACTAGCGGGAGGACGATCTGAGCAGTTCTTC. The J gene is TRBJ2-1, the V gene TRBV5-1; 14 nucleotides match TRBD2. V was clipped by 4 bases and J by 9 bases; unmatched bases: 9. The CDR3 spans 16 residues. Germline CDR1 and CDR2: SGHRS and YFSETQ.